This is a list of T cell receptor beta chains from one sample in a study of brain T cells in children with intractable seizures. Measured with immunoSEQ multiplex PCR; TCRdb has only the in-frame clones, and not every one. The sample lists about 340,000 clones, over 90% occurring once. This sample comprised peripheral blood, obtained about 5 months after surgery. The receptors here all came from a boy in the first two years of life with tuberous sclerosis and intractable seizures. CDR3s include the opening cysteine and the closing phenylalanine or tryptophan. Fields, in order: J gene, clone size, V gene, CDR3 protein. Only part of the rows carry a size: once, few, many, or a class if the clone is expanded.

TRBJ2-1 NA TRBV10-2 CASSEILAGYEQFF
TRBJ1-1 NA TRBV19 CASSTTSRVTEAFF
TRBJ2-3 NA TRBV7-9 CASSSAGTDTQYF
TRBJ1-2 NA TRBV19 CARQGGNYGYTF
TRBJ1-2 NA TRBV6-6 CASSKTGVGFEDGYTF
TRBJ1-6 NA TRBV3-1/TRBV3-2 CASSFPEATSPLHF
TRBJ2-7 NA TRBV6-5 CASAAGVGSYEQYF
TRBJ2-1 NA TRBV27 CASSLSRLGGYNEQFF
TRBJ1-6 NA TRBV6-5 CASLVTGTGGLLHF
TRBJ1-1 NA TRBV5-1 CASSLEGNTEAFF
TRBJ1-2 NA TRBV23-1 CASSRWTGNYGYTF
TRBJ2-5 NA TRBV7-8 CASSPTSGEETQYF
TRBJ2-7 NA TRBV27 CASSFTGGPHEQYF
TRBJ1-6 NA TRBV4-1 CASSQAGRSNSPLHF
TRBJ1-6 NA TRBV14 CASSRDRANSPLHF
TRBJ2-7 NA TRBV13 CASSLGGRQGYEQYF
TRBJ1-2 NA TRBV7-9 CASSQGPYGYTF
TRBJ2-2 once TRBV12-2 CASRFNRGGGELFF